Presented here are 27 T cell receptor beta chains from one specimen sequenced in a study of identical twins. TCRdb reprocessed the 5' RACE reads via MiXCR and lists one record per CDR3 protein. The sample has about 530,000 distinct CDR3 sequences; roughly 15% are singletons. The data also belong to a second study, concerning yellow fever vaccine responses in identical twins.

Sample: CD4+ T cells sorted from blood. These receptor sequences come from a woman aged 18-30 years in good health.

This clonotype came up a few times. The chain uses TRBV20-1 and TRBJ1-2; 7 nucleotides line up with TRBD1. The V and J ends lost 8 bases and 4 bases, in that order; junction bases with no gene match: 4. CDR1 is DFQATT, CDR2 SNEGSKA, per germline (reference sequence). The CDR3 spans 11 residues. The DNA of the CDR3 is TGCAGTTTCGACAGGGTCTATGGCTACACCTTC. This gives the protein CSFDRVYGYTF.

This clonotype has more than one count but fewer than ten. CDR3 in amino acids: CAISSYVGEQFF. CDR3 bases: TGTGCCATCAGTTCGTACGTCGGTGAGCAGTTCTTC. This sequence joins TRBV10-3 and TRBJ2-1; D is unclear. CDR3 size: 12 residues. The V end was cut by 5 bases, the J end by 9 bases, with 11 bases between. Per germline, CDR1 ENHRY and CDR2 SYGVKD.

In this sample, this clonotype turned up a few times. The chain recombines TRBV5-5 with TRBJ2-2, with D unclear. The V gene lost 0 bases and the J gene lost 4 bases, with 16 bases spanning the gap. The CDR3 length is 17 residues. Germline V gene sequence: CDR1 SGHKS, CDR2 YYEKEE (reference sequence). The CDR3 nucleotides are TGTGCCAGCAGCTTGGCCGGGCAGATCTACGGCACCGGGGAGCTGTTTTTT. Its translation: CASSLAGQIYGTGELFF.

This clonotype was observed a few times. DNA of the CDR3: TGTGCCAGCAGCCAAGCGACTAGCGGGTTGGGTGAGCAGTTCTTC. Translating gives CASSQATSGLGEQFF. The rearrangement joins TRBV3-1 to TRBJ2-1, with 10 positions matching TRBD2. Germline values: CDR1 LGHDT, CDR2 YNNKEL (reference sequence). The CDR3 runs to 15 residues. V lost 1 base and J lost 9; bases outside the gene matches: 6.

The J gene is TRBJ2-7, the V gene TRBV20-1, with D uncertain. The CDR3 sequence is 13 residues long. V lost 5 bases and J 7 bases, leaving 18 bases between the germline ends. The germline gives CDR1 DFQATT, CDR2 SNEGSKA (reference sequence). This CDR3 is CSAQVERSMEQYF. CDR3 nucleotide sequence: TGCAGTGCTCAGGTCGAGCGTTCAATGGAGCAGTACTTC.

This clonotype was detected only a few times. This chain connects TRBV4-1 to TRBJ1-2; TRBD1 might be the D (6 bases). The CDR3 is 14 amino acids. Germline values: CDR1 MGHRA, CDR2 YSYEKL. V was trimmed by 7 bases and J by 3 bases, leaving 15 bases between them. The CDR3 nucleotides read TGCGCCAGCACCCTGAATCCAGGGGACTATGGCTACACCTTC. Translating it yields CASTLNPGDYGYTF.

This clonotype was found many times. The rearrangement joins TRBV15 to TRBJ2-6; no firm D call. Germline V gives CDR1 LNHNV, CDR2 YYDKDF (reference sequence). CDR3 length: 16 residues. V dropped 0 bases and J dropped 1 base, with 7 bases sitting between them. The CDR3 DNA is TGTGCCACCAGCAGAGATTGGATTTCTGGGGCCAACGTCCTGACTTTC. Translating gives CATSRDWISGANVLTF.

As DNA, the CDR3 is TGTGCCAGCAGGGAAATCGGAGGATCCGGAAACACCATATATTTT. It translates to CASREIGGSGNTIYF. The V call is TRBV7-9, the J call TRBJ1-3; unclear D gene. The CDR3 is 15 residues long. The V gene's germline CDR1 is SEHNR and CDR2 FQNEAQ (reference sequence). V dropped 6 bases and J dropped 4 bases, with 16 bases sitting between them. The full variable domain, completed using reference TRBV7-9 and TRBJ1-3, is DTGVSQNPRHKITKRGQNVTFRCDPISEHNRLYWYRQTLGQGPEFLTYFQNEAQLEKSRLLSDRFSAERPKGSFSTLEIQRTEQGDSAMYLCASREIGGSGNTIYFGEGSWLTVV.

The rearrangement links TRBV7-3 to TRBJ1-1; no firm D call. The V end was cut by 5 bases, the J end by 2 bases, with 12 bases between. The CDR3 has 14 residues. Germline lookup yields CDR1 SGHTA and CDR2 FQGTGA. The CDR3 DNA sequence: TGTGCCAGCAGCCCTGGATACAGCAACACTGAAGCTTTCTTT. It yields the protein CASSPGYSNTEAFF.

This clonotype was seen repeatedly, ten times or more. The CDR3 is CASSDRTSGTQYF. The CDR3 DNA reads TGTGCCAGCAGCGACAGGACCTCGGGGACCCAGTACTTC. The chain joins TRBV12-3 or TRBV12-4 to TRBJ2-5, with a weak D call TRBD1 (6 bases). Deletions cut 6 bases from V and 7 bases from J, with 15 bases between. This CDR3 has 13 amino acids.

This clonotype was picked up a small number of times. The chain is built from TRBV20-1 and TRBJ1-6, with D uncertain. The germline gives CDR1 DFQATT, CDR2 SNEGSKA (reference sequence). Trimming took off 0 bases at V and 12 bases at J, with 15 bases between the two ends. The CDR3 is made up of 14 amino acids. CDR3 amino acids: CSARDSQAMVPLHF. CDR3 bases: TGCAGTGCTAGAGATAGTCAGGCTATGGTACCCCTCCACTTT.

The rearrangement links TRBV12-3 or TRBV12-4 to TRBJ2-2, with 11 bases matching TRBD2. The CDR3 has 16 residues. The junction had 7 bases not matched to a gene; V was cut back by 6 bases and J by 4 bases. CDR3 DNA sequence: TGTGCCAGCAGAACTAGCGGGAGAGGGGGCACCGGGGAGCTGTTTTTT. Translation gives CASRTSGRGGTGELFF.

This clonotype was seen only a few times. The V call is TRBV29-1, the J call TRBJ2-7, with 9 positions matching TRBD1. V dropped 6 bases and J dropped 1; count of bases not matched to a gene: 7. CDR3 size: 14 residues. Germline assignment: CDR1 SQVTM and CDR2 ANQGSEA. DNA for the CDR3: TGCAGCGTCAAACCCGGGACAGGGTCCTACGAGCAGTACTTC. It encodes CSVKPGTGSYEQYF.

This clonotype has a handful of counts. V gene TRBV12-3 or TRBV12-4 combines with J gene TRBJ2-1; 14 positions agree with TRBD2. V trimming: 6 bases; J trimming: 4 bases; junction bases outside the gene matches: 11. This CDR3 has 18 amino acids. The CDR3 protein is CASSNRLAGGLGYNEQFF. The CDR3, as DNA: TGTGCCAGCAGCAACAGACTAGCGGGAGGGCTTGGGTACAATGAGCAGTTCTTC.

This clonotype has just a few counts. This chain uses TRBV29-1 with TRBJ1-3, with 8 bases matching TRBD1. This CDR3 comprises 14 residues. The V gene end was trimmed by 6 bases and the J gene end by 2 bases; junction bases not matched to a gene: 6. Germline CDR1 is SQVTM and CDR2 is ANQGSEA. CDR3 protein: CSVRPTGAGNTIYF. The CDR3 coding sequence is TGCAGCGTGAGACCGACAGGGGCTGGAAACACCATATATTTT.

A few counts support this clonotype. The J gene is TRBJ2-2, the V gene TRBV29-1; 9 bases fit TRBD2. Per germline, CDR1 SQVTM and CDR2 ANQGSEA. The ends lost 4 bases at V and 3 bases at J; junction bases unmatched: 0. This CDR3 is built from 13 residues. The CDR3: CSVASGDTGELFF. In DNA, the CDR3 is TGCAGCGTTGCTAGCGGGGACACCGGGGAGCTGTTTTTT.

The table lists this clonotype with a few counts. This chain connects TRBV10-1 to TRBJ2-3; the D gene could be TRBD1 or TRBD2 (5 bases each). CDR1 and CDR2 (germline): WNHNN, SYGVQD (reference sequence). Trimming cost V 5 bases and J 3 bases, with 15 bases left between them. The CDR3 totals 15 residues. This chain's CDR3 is CASSWDQTGTDTQYF. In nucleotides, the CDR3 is TGCGCCAGCAGTTGGGACCAAACGGGTACAGATACGCAGTATTTT.

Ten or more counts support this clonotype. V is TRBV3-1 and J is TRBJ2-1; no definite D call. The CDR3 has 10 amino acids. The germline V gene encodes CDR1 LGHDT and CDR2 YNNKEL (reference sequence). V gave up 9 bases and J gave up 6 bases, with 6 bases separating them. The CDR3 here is CASGFNEQFF. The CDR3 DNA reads TGTGCCAGTGGATTCAATGAGCAGTTCTTC.

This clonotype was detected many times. CDR3 sequence reads: CSAGGGGTNYGYTF. The CDR3 coding sequence is TGCAGCGCAGGAGGAGGGGGCACGAACTATGGCTACACCTTC. This chain links TRBV29-1 with TRBJ1-2, with TRBD1 identical over 7 bases. This CDR3 comprises 14 residues. The V gene's germline CDR1 is SQVTM and CDR2 ANQGSEA. The V segment lost 7 bases and the J segment 2 bases; nucleotides outside the gene matches: 10.

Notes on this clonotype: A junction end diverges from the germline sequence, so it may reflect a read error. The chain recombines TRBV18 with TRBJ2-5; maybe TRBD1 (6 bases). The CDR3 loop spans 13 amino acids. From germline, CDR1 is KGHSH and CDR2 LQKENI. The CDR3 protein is CASSPQGRETQYF. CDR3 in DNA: TGTGCCAGCTCGCCACAGGGACGGGAGACCCAGTACTTC.

The CDR3 DNA follows: TGCGCCAGCAGCCGATCTCTGCCCGGGACTAGCGGGAGAGCAGATACGCAGTATTTT. Its protein product is CASSRSLPGTSGRADTQYF. The chain couples TRBV4-1 to TRBJ2-3, with 14 bases identical to TRBD2. The V and J ends lost 4 bases and 4 bases, in that order; junction bases with no gene match: 13. This CDR3 is built from 19 residues. The germline V gene has CDR1 MGHRA and CDR2 YSYEKL.

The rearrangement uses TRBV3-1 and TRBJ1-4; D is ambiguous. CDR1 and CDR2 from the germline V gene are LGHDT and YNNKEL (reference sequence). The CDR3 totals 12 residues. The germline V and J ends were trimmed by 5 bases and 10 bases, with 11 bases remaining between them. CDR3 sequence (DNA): TGTGCCAGCAGCAACGGGGTTGGAAAACTGTTTTTT. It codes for CASSNGVGKLFF.

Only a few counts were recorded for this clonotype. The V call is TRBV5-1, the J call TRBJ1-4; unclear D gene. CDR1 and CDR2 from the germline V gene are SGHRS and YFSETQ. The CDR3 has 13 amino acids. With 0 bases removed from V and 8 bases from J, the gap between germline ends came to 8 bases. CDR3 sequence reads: CASSLASTEKLFF. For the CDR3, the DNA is TGCGCCAGCAGCTTGGCCTCAACAGAAAAACTGTTTTTT.

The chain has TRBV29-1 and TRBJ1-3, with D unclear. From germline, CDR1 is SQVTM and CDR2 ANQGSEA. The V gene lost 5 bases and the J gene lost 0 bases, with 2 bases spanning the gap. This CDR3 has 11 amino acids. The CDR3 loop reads CSVSSGNTIYF. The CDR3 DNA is TGCAGCGTTTCCTCTGGAAACACCATATATTTT.

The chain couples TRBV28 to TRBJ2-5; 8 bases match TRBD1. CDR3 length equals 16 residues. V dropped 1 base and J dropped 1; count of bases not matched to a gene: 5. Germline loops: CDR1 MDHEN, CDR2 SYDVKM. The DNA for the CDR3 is TGTGCCAGCAGTTTATCCGGGACAGGAACCCAAGAGACCCAGTACTTC. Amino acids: CASSLSGTGTQETQYF.

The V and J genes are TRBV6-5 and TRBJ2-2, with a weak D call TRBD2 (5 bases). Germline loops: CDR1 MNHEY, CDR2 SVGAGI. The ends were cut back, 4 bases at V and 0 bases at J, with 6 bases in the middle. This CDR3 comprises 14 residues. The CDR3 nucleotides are TGTGCCAGCAGTTCGACTACGAACACCGGGGAGCTGTTTTTT. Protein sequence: CASSSTTNTGELFF.

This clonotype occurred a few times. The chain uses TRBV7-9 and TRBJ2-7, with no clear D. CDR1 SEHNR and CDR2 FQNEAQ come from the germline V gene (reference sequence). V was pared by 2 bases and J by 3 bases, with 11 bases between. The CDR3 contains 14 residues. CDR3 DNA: TGTGCCAGCAGCTTATCGGGTTCCCACTACGAGCAGTACTTC. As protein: CASSLSGSHYEQYF.